Each of the 25 T cell receptor beta chains below was sequenced from the same sample in a study of cytomegalovirus exposure and HLA in healthy donors (dated by TCRdb to 2015 to 2018). The method was the immunoSEQ multiplex PCR assay. For the multiplex PCR, a mixture combining 60 forward primers for TCR Vbeta segments and 13 reverse primers for TCR Jbeta segments was used. Here the immuneACCESS table is served through TCRdb, limited to in-frame sequences with V and J called. Missing clones are a known gap in these copies; in checked studies unresolved V genes cover under half, and the rest lacks a known reason. The sample contains more than 90,000 clones, over 65% of them found a single time. The ten largest clonotypes hold 11% of the sample. Specimen: PBMCs. The receptors shown here come from a woman between 50 and 59 years old in good health and CMV-seropositive.

The chain recombines TRBV18 with TRBJ1-5; possibly TRBD1 for D (5 bases). The germline V gene encodes CDR1 KGHSH and CDR2 LQKENI. The CDR3 extends over 15 amino acids. Trimming left V 5 bases short and J 5 bases short, with 16 bases between. The CDR3 is CASSAGPGGDQPQHF. DNA of the CDR3: TGTGCCAGCTCAGCAGGGCCTGGGGGGGATCAGCCCCAGCATTTT.

This clone was observed once. The V and J genes are TRBV29-1 and TRBJ1-5; perhaps TRBD1 as D (6 bases). CDR1 is SQVTM and CDR2 is ANQGSEA in the germline V gene. This CDR3 spans 13 amino acids. V lost 1 base and J 2 bases, leaving 6 bases between the germline ends. The CDR3 here is CSVEAGGNQPQHF. The CDR3 DNA is TGCAGCGTTGAAGCAGGGGGCAATCAGCCCCAGCATTTT.

The rearrangement uses TRBV7-9 and TRBJ2-5; D is undetermined. With 5 bases removed from V and 0 bases from J, the gap between germline ends came to 13 bases. Germline values: CDR1 SEHNR, CDR2 FQNEAQ (reference sequence). The CDR3 covers 15 residues. The CDR3 DNA sequence: TGTGCCAGCAGCACCAGCGACCCGGACCAAGAGACCCAGTACTTC. This gives the protein CASSTSDPDQETQYF.

The rearrangement joins TRBV5-1 to TRBJ2-5; TRBD2 matches at 11 bases. Per germline, CDR1 SGHRS and CDR2 YFSETQ. The ends lost 2 bases at V and 1 base at J; junction bases unmatched: 1. The CDR3 has 15 amino acids. The CDR3 bases are TGCGCCAGCAGCTTAGGGACTAGCGGCCAAGAGACCCAGTACTTC. This gives the protein CASSLGTSGQETQYF.

Only a few counts were recorded for this clone. The V call is TRBV5-1, the J call TRBJ2-1; 9 positions match TRBD2. Germline V CDR1 and CDR2: SGHRS, YFSETQ. The CDR3 consists of 16 residues. Trimming cost V 4 bases and J 5 bases; bases outside gene matches: 10. The DNA of the CDR3 is TGCGCCAGCAGCCCCCACTCTAGCGGGATAGACAATGAGCAGTTCTTC. It specifies CASSPHSSGIDNEQFF.

This chain connects TRBV7-7 to TRBJ2-7; 8 bases are shared with TRBD1. Germline-derived CDR1 and CDR2 are SSHAT and FNYEAQ (reference sequence). The CDR3 runs to 13 residues. Trimming cost V 5 bases and J 3 bases; bases outside gene matches: 3. The CDR3 protein is CASSRGQGYEQYF. CDR3 DNA sequence: TGTGCCAGCAGCCGAGGACAGGGCTACGAGCAGTACTTC.

The chain has TRBV30 and TRBJ1-1; TRBD1 matches at 7 bases. Germline loops: CDR1 GTSNPN, CDR2 SVGIG (reference sequence). The V gene end was trimmed by 8 bases and the J gene end by 1 base; junction bases not matched to a gene: 10. The CDR3 has 14 amino acids. CDR3 amino acids: CARTQQGGNTEAFF. The CDR3 DNA follows: TGTGCCCGAACCCAGCAGGGGGGGAACACTGAAGCTTTCTTT.

The rearrangement links TRBV11-2 to TRBJ2-5; TRBD2 matches 9 bases. The CDR3 length is 17 residues. With 0 bases clipped from V and 1 base from J, the junction kept 6 bases outside the gene matches. The germline V gene has CDR1 SGHAT and CDR2 FQNNGV. The CDR3 loop is CASSLDFSGGLQETQYF. The CDR3 DNA reads as TGTGCCAGCAGCTTAGATTTTAGCGGGGGCCTCCAAGAGACCCAGTACTTC.

The J gene is TRBJ2-7, the V gene TRBV5-6; 9 bases fit TRBD2. Germline trimming cut 2 bases from V and 6 bases from J; bases unmatched to any gene: 3. The CDR3 covers 13 residues. Germline loops: CDR1 SGHDT, CDR2 YYEEEE. This CDR3 reads CASSFLAGTEQYF. CDR3 nucleotide sequence: TGTGCCAGCAGCTTTCTAGCGGGAACCGAGCAGTACTTC.

This rearrangement joins TRBV11-3 to TRBJ2-1; D is undetermined. The germline CDR1 and CDR2 sequences are SGHNT and YENEEA. Between the trimmed V and J ends, which lost 4 bases and 6 bases, there was a span of 13 bases. The CDR3 is 14 residues long. CDR3 residues: CASSSSETGNEQFF. The CDR3 coding sequence is TGTGCCAGCAGCTCGTCGGAGACCGGCAATGAGCAGTTCTTC.

The CDR3 here is CASSQATYAGNTEAFF. DNA of the CDR3: TGCGCCAGCAGCCAAGCGACGTATGCAGGCAACACTGAAGCTTTCTTT. V gene TRBV4-3 combines with J gene TRBJ1-1; D not resolved. The CDR3 has 16 amino acids. Trimming pared 1 base from V and 2 bases from J, leaving 14 bases between. The V gene's germline CDR1 is LGHNA and CDR2 YSLEER.

This chain connects TRBV9 to TRBJ2-3, with TRBD2 identical over 11 bases. Germline CDR1 reads SGDLS; CDR2 reads YYNGEE. J gave up 4 bases and V 2 bases, and 3 bases lay outside the gene matches. This CDR3 is built from 15 residues. The CDR3 sequence: CASSVSSGGSDTQYF. As DNA, the CDR3 is TGTGCCAGCAGCGTTTCTAGCGGGGGGTCAGATACGCAGTATTTT.

V and J are TRBV7-6 and TRBJ2-1; 11 bases are a match to TRBD2. The junction had 9 bases not matched to a gene; V was cut back by 2 bases and J by 15 bases. The CDR3 loop spans 14 amino acids. Germline CDR1 is SGHVS and CDR2 is FNYEAQ. CDR3 in amino acids: CASSLSLAGVLVFF. In DNA form, the CDR3 reads TGTGCCAGCAGCTTATCACTAGCGGGAGTATTGGTGTTCTTC.

V and J are TRBV7-2 and TRBJ1-2, with 7 bases lining up with TRBD1. Germline V gene sequence: CDR1 SGHTA, CDR2 FQGNSA. Trimming cost V 0 bases and J 8 bases; bases outside gene matches: 6. CDR3 length: 14 amino acids. The CDR3, as DNA: TGTGCCAGCAGCTTAGCCACAGGGGTTGAGGGCTACACCTTC. Amino acids: CASSLATGVEGYTF.

This clone has a handful of counts. The chain carries TRBV10-3 and TRBJ2-5, with D possibly matching TRBD1 (5 bases). V was cut by 4 bases and J by 0 bases, with 15 bases left in between. The length of the CDR3 is 16 residues. The germline V gene has CDR1 ENHRY and CDR2 SYGVKD. CDR3 bases: TGTGCCATCAGTGGGGGCCCGGGCAGGGACCAAGAGACCCAGTACTTC. It translates to CAISGGPGRDQETQYF.

This chain connects TRBV28 to TRBJ1-5, with a tentative D call TRBD1 (6 bases). The CDR3 is 15 amino acids. The V end lost 3 bases, the J end lost 9 bases, and 18 bases lay between the germline ends. Germline CDR1 and CDR2: MDHEN and SYDVKM. CDR3 DNA sequence: TGTGCCAGCAGTTTTGGTCAGGGACACAAACGGCCCCAGCATTTT. This encodes CASSFGQGHKRPQHF.

This chain uses TRBV15 with TRBJ2-1; 7 bases are a match to TRBD1. This CDR3 has 13 residues. With V trimmed by 8 bases and J by 4 bases, 5 bases remained unmatched. Per germline, CDR1 LNHNV and CDR2 YYDKDF (reference sequence). For the CDR3, the DNA is TGTGCCACCTCTCCGACAGGGTACAATGAGCAGTTCTTC. Its protein product is CATSPTGYNEQFF.

The chain uses TRBV15 and TRBJ2-1, with 11 bases that match TRBD2. The V gene end was trimmed by 4 bases and the J gene end by 2 bases; junction bases not matched to a gene: 13. Germline V CDR1 and CDR2: LNHNV, YYDKDF (reference sequence). This CDR3 region has 19 residues. The CDR3 DNA reads as TGTGCCACCAGCACCCCCGGGAGGCTAGCGGGAGGAACCTACAATGAGCAGTTCTTC. This gives the protein CATSTPGRLAGGTYNEQFF.

The V and J genes are TRBV6-1 and TRBJ1-2; 7 bases are a match to TRBD1. The V segment lost 7 bases and the J segment 4 bases; nucleotides outside the gene matches: 12. This CDR3 contains 15 residues. Germline V lookup: CDR1 MNHNS, CDR2 SASEGT. The CDR3 sequence is CASIKDRDLAYGYTF. The CDR3, as DNA: TGTGCCAGCATAAAAGACAGGGACTTAGCCTATGGCTACACCTTC.

V and J are TRBV15 and TRBJ1-1; D is possibly TRBD1 (5 bases). V shed 3 bases and J shed 1 base, with 6 bases lying between them. The V gene's germline CDR1 is LNHNV and CDR2 YYDKDF (reference sequence). The length of the CDR3 is 13 residues. The DNA for the CDR3 is TGTGCCACCAGCAGTCAGGGGAACACTGAAGCTTTCTTT. Its protein is CATSSQGNTEAFF.

V usage is TRBV7-9 and J usage is TRBJ2-7, with D possibly matching TRBD2 (5 bases). Per germline, CDR1 SEHNR and CDR2 FQNEAQ (reference sequence). Trimming removed 5 bases from V and 6 bases from J, with 23 bases in between. The CDR3 has 16 residues. This CDR3 reads CASSPSHGIGILEQYF. CDR3 DNA: TGTGCCAGCAGCCCCTCCCACGGGATCGGTATCCTCGAGCAGTACTTC.

The rearrangement uses TRBV5-1 and TRBJ1-6; 7 positions match TRBD1. CDR3 length: 15 amino acids. V lost 4 bases and J lost 6; bases outside the gene matches: 7. In germline, CDR1 is SGHRS, CDR2 YFSETQ. CDR3 bases: TGCGCCAGCAGCGGACCGGGACAGAGTAATTCACCCCTCCACTTT. It encodes CASSGPGQSNSPLHF.

The chain links TRBV4-3 to TRBJ2-5, with 9 bases that match TRBD1. The last part of the DNA fits TRBJ2-7 better; the J call may be wrong. CDR3 length: 15 residues. Germline V lookup: CDR1 LGHNA, CDR2 YSLEER. The CDR3: CASSQGQGVSYEQYF. The CDR3 DNA reads TGCGCCAGCAGCCAAGGACAGGGGGTTTCCTACGAGCAGTACTTC.

The V call is TRBV6-6, the J call TRBJ2-1, with 7 bases matching TRBD2. Trimming cost V 5 bases and J 6 bases; bases outside gene matches: 1. The germline V gene has CDR1 MNHNY and CDR2 SVGAGI (reference sequence). CDR3 size: 12 residues. The CDR3 DNA reads as TGTGCCAGCAGTGGGACTATCAATGAGCAGTTCTTC. It codes for CASSGTINEQFF.

CDR3 amino acids: CASSFRDTANYGYTF. The CDR3 bases are TGTGCCAGCAGCTTCCGGGACACGGCTAACTATGGCTACACCTTC. This chain links TRBV7-9 with TRBJ1-2; TRBD1 might be the D (6 bases). The germline V and J ends were trimmed by 3 bases and 0 bases, with 11 bases remaining between them. The CDR3 extends over 15 amino acids. Germline values: CDR1 SEHNR, CDR2 FQNEAQ (reference sequence).